This entry lists 31 T cell receptor beta chains sequenced from one sample in a study of CD8+CD57+ T cells in acquired aplastic anemia. Genomic DNA acted as the template from which TCR beta VDJ combination and CDR3 sequence profiling were carried out. TCRdb fed the reads into MiXCR, producing one record per CDR3 protein. The data contain under 500,000 distinct CDR3 sequences, about a third of them singletons. The patients chosen for sequencing had shown expansion of CD8+CD57+ cells (detected by flow cytometry). Sample: sorted CD4+, CD8+, or CD8+CD57+ T cells (not recorded which) from PBMCs. These receptors came from a human donor with aplastic anemia.

This clonotype was seen a handful of times. The chain joins TRBV24-1 to TRBJ2-1; D not resolved. The V end lost 6 bases, the J end lost 3 bases, and 14 bases lay between the germline ends. Germline CDR1 KGHDR, CDR2 SFDVKD. The CDR3 extends over 15 amino acids. Written as DNA, the CDR3 is TGTGCCACCAGTAGGATAGGGTTTAGCTACAATGAGCAGTTCTTC. This gives the protein CATSRIGFSYNEQFF.

The gene calls are TRBV12-5 and TRBJ1-2; D gene uncertain. V lost 0 bases and J 12 bases, leaving 14 bases between the germline ends. This CDR3 region has 13 residues. Per germline, CDR1 LGHNT and CDR2 FRNRAP. The CDR3 bases are TGTGCTAGTGGTTTGGTAGCCCTCGGACTCGACACCTTC. Translated, it gives CASGLVALGLDTF.

Only one count was recorded for this clonotype. One end of the junction does not line up with germline, which may come from a read error. The chain uses TRBV19 and TRBJ2-2; 14 bases map to TRBD2. The germline gives CDR1 LNHDA, CDR2 SQIVND (reference sequence). The CDR3 is 20 residues long. CDR3 coding DNA: TGTGCCAGTGGTATAGACCGATCCGGGACTAGCGGGAGATTTGGCGGGGAGCTGTTTTTT. Its protein product is CASGIDRSGTSGRFGGELFF.

The V and J genes are TRBV20-1 and TRBJ2-1; D remains unclear. The V gene lost 1 base and the J gene lost 6 bases, with 13 bases spanning the gap. CDR1 and CDR2 (germline): DFQATT, SNEGSKA (reference sequence). The CDR3 spans 14 residues. As DNA, the CDR3 is TGCAGTGCTAGAGGGCCGTTAATCCGCAATGAGCAGTTCTTC. The encoded protein is CSARGPLIRNEQFF.

This clonotype was counted between two and nine times. The chain uses TRBV19 and TRBJ1-1, with a possible D match to TRBD1 (6 bases). Germline V gives CDR1 LNHDA, CDR2 SQIVND (reference sequence). The V end lost 3 bases, the J end lost 2 bases, and 10 bases lay between the germline ends. The CDR3 totals 14 residues. This CDR3 is CASSMVGANTEAFF. The DNA of the CDR3 is TGTGCCAGTAGTATGGTGGGGGCCAACACTGAAGCTTTCTTT.

The rearrangement links TRBV4-2 to TRBJ1-2; 8 bases fit TRBD1. Germline V gene sequence: CDR1 LGHNA, CDR2 YNFKEQ. V dropped 4 bases and J dropped 8; count of bases not matched to a gene: 15. This CDR3 has 16 amino acids. The CDR3 bases are TGTGCCAGCAGCCCTTTGGGGACAGGTCGCCAAGGAGGCTACACCTTC. Protein sequence: CASSPLGTGRQGGYTF.

The chain is built from TRBV11-2 and TRBJ2-3, with no clear D. The CDR3 covers 16 residues. CDR1 is SGHAT, CDR2 FQNNGV, per germline. V was pared by 2 bases and J by 2 bases, with 14 bases between. The CDR3 coding sequence is TGTGCCAGCAGCTTATGGTCGATAGGACCCACAGATACGCAGTATTTT. It yields the protein CASSLWSIGPTDTQYF. The complete variable domain, with remaining parts taken from reference TRBV11-2 and TRBJ2-3, reads EAGVAQSPRYKIIEKRQSVAFWCNPISGHATLYWYQQILGQGPKLLIQFQNNGVVDDSQLPKDRFSAERLKGVDSTLKIQPAKLEDSAVYLCASSLWSIGPTDTQYFGPGTRLTVL.

The chain is built from TRBV5-1 and TRBJ1-1; no clear D. CDR3 length equals 14 residues. V lost 3 bases and J 5 bases, leaving 14 bases between the germline ends. Germline V gene lookup returns CDR1 SGHRS and CDR2 YFSETQ. The CDR3 loop is CASSWTGPRTEAFF. CDR3 coding DNA: TGCGCCAGCAGCTGGACCGGGCCAAGGACTGAAGCTTTCTTT.

The V gene is TRBV7-6, the J gene TRBJ2-1; D gene unclear. From germline, CDR1 is SGHVS and CDR2 FNYEAQ. The length of the CDR3 is 20 residues. V shed 1 base and J shed 4 bases, with 26 bases lying between them. CDR3 nucleotides: TGTGCCAGCAGCTTAGAACTGGGTGGAACGGACCTCGACGGGTACAATGAGCAGTTCTTC. Protein product: CASSLELGGTDLDGYNEQFF. Drawing the rest from reference TRBV7-6 and TRBJ2-1, the complete variable domain is GAGVSQSPRYKVTKRGQDVALRCDPISGHVSLYWYRQALGQGPEFLTYFNYEAQQDKSGLPNDRFSAERPEGSISTLTIQRTEQRDSAMYRCASSLELGGTDLDGYNEQFFGPGTRLTVL.

This clonotype was picked up many times. CDR3 residues: CSARVGGPASYEQYF. CDR3 nucleotide sequence: TGCAGTGCTAGAGTGGGGGGGCCGGCCTCCTACGAGCAGTACTTC. V gene TRBV20-1 combines with J gene TRBJ2-7, with D possibly being TRBD2 (7 bases). Trimming left V 1 base short and J 0 bases short, with 13 bases between. CDR1 is DFQATT, CDR2 SNEGSKA, per germline (reference sequence). The CDR3 extends over 15 amino acids.

The gene calls are TRBV14 and TRBJ1-1; weak D call: TRBD1 (6 bases). The CDR3 totals 19 residues. Germline V CDR1 and CDR2: SGHDN, FVKESK. V was trimmed by 0 bases and J by 4 bases, leaving 24 bases between them. DNA for the CDR3: TGTGCCAGCAGCCAAGAACCCGTGACAGGCCTGCGTGGCGGCACTGAAGCTTTCTTT. The encoded protein is CASSQEPVTGLRGGTEAFF.

J is TRBJ1-2 and V is TRBV27; D call uncertain. V shed 3 bases and J shed 6 bases, with 14 bases lying between them. This CDR3 contains 14 residues. In germline, CDR1 is MNHEY, CDR2 SMNVEV (reference sequence). The CDR3 loop reads CASSFLDATHGYTF. The CDR3 nucleotides read TGTGCCAGCAGTTTTCTGGACGCTACCCATGGCTACACCTTC.

This clonotype was observed at least ten times. This chain connects TRBV15 to TRBJ1-3, with D tentatively TRBD1 (5 bases). V dropped 0 bases and J dropped 10 bases, with 13 bases sitting between them. Germline V lookup: CDR1 LNHNV, CDR2 YYDKDF (reference sequence). The CDR3 length is 14 residues. CDR3 loop: CATSRDRRADTIYF. CDR3 DNA: TGTGCCACCAGCAGAGATCGCAGGGCGGATACCATATATTTT.

This clonotype occurred many times. The genes are TRBV20-1 and TRBJ1-2; D call uncertain. Trimming stripped 0 bases from V and 1 base from J, with 12 bases between. This CDR3 is built from 15 residues. Germline lookup yields CDR1 DFQATT and CDR2 SNEGSKA (reference sequence). The CDR3 DNA reads TGCAGTGCTAGAGATCGGAAGGGAGGTAACTATGGCTACACCTTC. Translating gives CSARDRKGGNYGYTF.

Turning to this clonotype: Germline is not matched at one junction end, which may reflect a read error. This chain uses TRBV19 with TRBJ2-7; D is ambiguous. Germline V gives CDR1 LNHDA, CDR2 SQIVND (reference sequence). CDR3 length: 13 residues. This CDR3 is CAGSILGHYGQYF. The DNA of the CDR3 is TGTGCCGGTAGTATCTTGGGCCATTACGGGCAGTACTTC.

V is TRBV3-1 and J is TRBJ1-1; D is undetermined. Deletions cut 2 bases from V and 6 bases from J, with 13 bases between. The germline V gene has CDR1 LGHDT and CDR2 YNNKEL (reference sequence). This CDR3 contains 14 residues. This CDR3 is CASSQSAIGAEAFF. In nucleotides, the CDR3 is TGTGCCAGCAGCCAATCAGCGATCGGCGCTGAAGCTTTCTTT.

This chain links TRBV7-2 with TRBJ2-7, with a weak D call TRBD2 (6 bases). Trimming pared 3 bases from V and 4 bases from J, leaving 16 bases between. The CDR3 is 15 amino acids. CDR1 is SGHTA, CDR2 FQGNSA, per germline. This chain's CDR3 is CASSLVGGAAYEQYF. In nucleotides, the CDR3 is TGTGCCAGCAGCTTGGTGGGGGGAGCAGCATACGAGCAGTACTTC.

This clonotype was counted ten times or more. The CDR3 reads CATSPPGQVLGELFF. CDR3 in DNA: TGTGCCACCAGCCCACCGGGACAGGTTTTAGGGGAGCTGTTTTTT. This chain joins TRBV15 and TRBJ2-2; 8 positions agree with TRBD1. V lost 5 bases and J lost 8; bases outside the gene matches: 10. CDR1 is LNHNV, CDR2 YYDKDF, per germline (reference sequence). CDR3 size: 15 residues.

The chain couples TRBV24-1 to TRBJ1-4; 8 nucleotides match TRBD1. The CDR3 is 13 residues long. J gave up 9 bases and V 9 bases, and 8 bases lay outside the gene matches. Per the germline V gene, CDR1 is KGHDR and CDR2 is SFDVKD. CDR3 residues: CATPDRALKKLFF. CDR3 in DNA: TGTGCCACCCCGGACAGGGCGTTAAAAAAACTGTTTTTT.

This clonotype was observed a handful of times. The CDR3 here is CASRGRGEKLFF. The CDR3 region has the DNA TGTGCCAGCAGGGGGCGAGGGGAAAAACTGTTTTTT. V and J are TRBV6-1 and TRBJ1-4, with D tentatively TRBD1 (5 bases). Germline loops: CDR1 MNHNS, CDR2 SASEGT. There are 12 residues in the CDR3. The V end was cut by 6 bases, the J end by 8 bases, with 10 bases between.

The J gene is TRBJ2-3, the V gene TRBV7-3; TRBD2 might be the D (6 bases). CDR1 and CDR2 from the germline V gene are SGHTA and FQGTGA. The V gene lost 5 bases and the J gene lost 0 bases, with 18 bases spanning the gap. The CDR3 sequence is 17 residues long. The CDR3 region has the DNA TGTGCCAGCAGCCCCTACTCTAGCGATTCTAGCACAGATACGCAGTATTTT. Residues: CASSPYSSDSSTDTQYF. Full variable domain (rest looked up from reference TRBV7-3 and TRBJ2-3): GAGVSQTPSNKVTEKGKYVELRCDPISGHTALYWYRQSLGQGPEFLIYFQGTGAADDSGLPNDRFFAVRPEGSVSTLKIQRTERGDSAVYLCASSPYSSDSSTDTQYFGPGTRLTVL.

This clonotype was seen ten or more times. This chain joins TRBV20-1 and TRBJ1-1; D is ambiguous. This CDR3 spans 13 amino acids. V lost 3 bases to trimming and J lost 4 bases, with 12 bases between them. CDR1 DFQATT and CDR2 SNEGSKA come from the germline V gene (reference sequence). Here the CDR3 DNA reads TGCAGTGCTAGGCCACAGATTCGCACTGAAGCTTTCTTT. Protein: CSARPQIRTEAFF.

This clonotype was observed a few times. J is TRBJ1-5 and V is TRBV5-6; TRBD1 is a possible D gene (6 bases). Trimming removed 1 base from V and 2 bases from J, with 10 bases in between. The CDR3 loop spans 15 amino acids. CDR1 SGHDT and CDR2 YYEEEE come from the germline V gene. CDR3 sequence reads: CASSLTGPGNQPQHF. The CDR3 DNA is TGTGCCAGCAGCTTGACAGGGCCTGGCAATCAGCCCCAGCATTTT.

Comment on this clonotype: A much more abundant neighbour one base away suggests this may be a read error. The chain joins TRBV2 to TRBJ1-5; 7 nucleotides align to TRBD1. The CDR3 sequence is 16 residues long. J was trimmed by 6 bases and V by 11 bases; bases with no gene match: 19. In germline, CDR1 is SNHLY, CDR2 FYNNEI. The CDR3 region has the DNA TGTGCCTGCAAGGGTCAGGGGGGATCTTCCGGTCAGCCCCAGCATTTT. Amino acids: CACKGQGGSSGQPQHF.

The table lists this clonotype with many counts. This chain joins TRBV20-1 and TRBJ1-5; 7 nucleotides line up with TRBD1. Germline V gene data show CDR1 as DFQATT and CDR2 as SNEGSKA (reference sequence). The CDR3 totals 15 residues. V lost 3 bases and J lost 0; bases outside the gene matches: 5. CDR3 region: CSARLTGYSNQPQHF. The CDR3 DNA sequence: TGCAGTGCTAGGCTGACAGGGTATAGCAATCAGCCCCAGCATTTT.

The chain recombines TRBV20-1 with TRBJ2-1; 7 bases fit TRBD1. Unmatched junction bases numbered 14, after V lost 7 bases and J lost 8 bases. The CDR3 length is 14 residues. Looked up from germline, CDR1 is DFQATT and CDR2 is SNEGSKA (reference sequence). The CDR3 coding sequence is TGCAGTGGAACCGAGACAGGGTACGGGGATGAGCAGTTCTTC. Translation gives CSGTETGYGDEQFF.

The chain combines TRBV20-1 with TRBJ2-7; 10 positions match TRBD1. Germline loops: CDR1 DFQATT, CDR2 SNEGSKA (reference sequence). The CDR3 runs to 18 residues. V gave up 0 bases and J gave up 3 bases; unmatched junction bases: 14. CDR3 nucleotide sequence: TGCAGTGCTAGAGATTTTGATGTCCCGGGACAGGGGAACTACGAGCAGTACTTC. Translation: CSARDFDVPGQGNYEQYF.

A remark on this clonotype: A read error may be the cause here, since a much bigger clone is one base away. As DNA, the CDR3 is TGTGCCACCAGCAGACGGGAAGGGGCTGCGGAGACCCAGTACTTC. Translated, it gives CATSRREGAAETQYF. The rearrangement uses TRBV15 and TRBJ2-5; D might be TRBD1 or TRBD2, each matching 5 bases. V lost 2 bases and J 5 bases, leaving 15 bases between the germline ends. Germline CDR1 LNHNV, CDR2 YYDKDF (reference sequence). The CDR3 length is 15 residues.

This clonotype was seen a handful of times. This chain joins TRBV20-1 and TRBJ1-5; TRBD1 might be the D (5 bases). The CDR3 is made up of 14 amino acids. Germline V lookup: CDR1 DFQATT, CDR2 SNEGSKA (reference sequence). The V end lost 0 bases, the J end lost 0 bases, and 6 bases lay between the germline ends. The CDR3: CSAREGTSNQPQHF. CDR3 nucleotides: TGCAGTGCTAGAGAAGGGACTAGCAATCAGCCCCAGCATTTT.

This clonotype was recorded many times. The rearrangement joins TRBV7-9 to TRBJ1-1, with a possible D match to TRBD1 (5 bases). The germline gives CDR1 SEHNR, CDR2 FQNEAQ (reference sequence). The CDR3 spans 12 residues. V gave up 5 bases and J gave up 9 bases, with 13 bases separating them. In nucleotides, the CDR3 is TGTGCCAGCAGCCACGGCGGGGGAAAAGCTTTCTTT. It specifies CASSHGGGKAFF.

This clonotype was counted only a few times. V usage is TRBV19 and J usage is TRBJ2-7; 9 bases are shared with TRBD2. The CDR3 covers 16 residues. From germline, CDR1 is LNHDA and CDR2 SQIVND (reference sequence). The ends lost 3 bases at V and 5 bases at J; junction bases unmatched: 11. CDR3: CASSMIASGGSNEQYF. The CDR3 nucleotides read TGTGCCAGTAGTATGATTGCCAGCGGGGGGTCAAACGAGCAGTACTTC.